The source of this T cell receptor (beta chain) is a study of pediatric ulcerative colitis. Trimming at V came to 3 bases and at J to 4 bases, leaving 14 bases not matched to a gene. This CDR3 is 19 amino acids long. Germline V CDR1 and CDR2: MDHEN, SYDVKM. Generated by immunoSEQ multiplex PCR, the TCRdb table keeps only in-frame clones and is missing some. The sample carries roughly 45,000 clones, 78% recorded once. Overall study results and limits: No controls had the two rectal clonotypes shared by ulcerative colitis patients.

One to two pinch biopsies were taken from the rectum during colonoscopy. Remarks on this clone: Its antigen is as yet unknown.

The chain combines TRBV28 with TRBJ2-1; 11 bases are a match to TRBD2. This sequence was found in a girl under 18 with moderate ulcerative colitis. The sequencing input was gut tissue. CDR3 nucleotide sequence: TGTGCCAGCAGTTTCATTCGGGGGACCGGGACTAGCGGATACAATGAGCAGTTCTTC. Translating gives CASSFIRGTGTSGYNEQFF. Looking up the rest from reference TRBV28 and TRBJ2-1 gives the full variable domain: DVKVTQSSRYLVKRTGEKVFLECVQDMDHENMFWYRQDPGLGLRLIYFSYDVKMKEKGDIPEGYSVSREKKERFSLILESASTNQTSMYLCASSFIRGTGTSGYNEQFFGPGTRLTVL.